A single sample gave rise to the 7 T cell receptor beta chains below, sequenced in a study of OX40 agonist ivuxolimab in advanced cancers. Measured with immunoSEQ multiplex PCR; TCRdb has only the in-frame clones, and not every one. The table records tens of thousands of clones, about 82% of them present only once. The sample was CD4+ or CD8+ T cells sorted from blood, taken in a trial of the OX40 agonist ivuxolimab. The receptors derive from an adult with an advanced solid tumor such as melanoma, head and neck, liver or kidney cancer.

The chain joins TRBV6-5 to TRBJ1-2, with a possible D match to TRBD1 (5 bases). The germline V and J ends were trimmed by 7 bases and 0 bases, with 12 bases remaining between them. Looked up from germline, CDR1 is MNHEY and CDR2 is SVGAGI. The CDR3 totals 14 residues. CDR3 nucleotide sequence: TGTGCCAGCACCCGGCGACAGTCTAACTATGGCTACACCTTC. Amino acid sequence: CASTRRQSNYGYTF.

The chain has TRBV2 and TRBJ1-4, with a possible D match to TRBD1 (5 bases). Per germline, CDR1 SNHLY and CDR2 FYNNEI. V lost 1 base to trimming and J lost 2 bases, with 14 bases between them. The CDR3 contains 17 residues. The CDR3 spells CASSEEGQGLTNEKLFF. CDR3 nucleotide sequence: TGTGCCAGCAGTGAAGAGGGTCAGGGTTTGACTAATGAAAAACTGTTTTTT.

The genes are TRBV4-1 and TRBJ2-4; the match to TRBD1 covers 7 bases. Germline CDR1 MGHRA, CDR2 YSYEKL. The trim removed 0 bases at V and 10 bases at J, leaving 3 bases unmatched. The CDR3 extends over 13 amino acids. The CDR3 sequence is CASSQDPGGIQYF. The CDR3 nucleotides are TGCGCCAGCAGCCAAGATCCAGGGGGAATTCAGTACTTC.

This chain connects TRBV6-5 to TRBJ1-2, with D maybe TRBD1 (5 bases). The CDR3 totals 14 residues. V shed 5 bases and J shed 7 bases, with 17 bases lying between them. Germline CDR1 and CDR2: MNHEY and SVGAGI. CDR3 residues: CASSAIGGGSGYTF. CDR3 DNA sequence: TGTGCCAGCAGTGCCATCGGGGGGGGAAGTGGCTACACCTTC.

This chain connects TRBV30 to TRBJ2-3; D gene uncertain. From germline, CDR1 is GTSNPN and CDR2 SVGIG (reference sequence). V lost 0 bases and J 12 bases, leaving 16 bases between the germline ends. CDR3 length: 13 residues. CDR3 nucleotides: TGTGCCTGGAGTGTACTTAGTGGTAACAGCCAGTATTTT. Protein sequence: CAWSVLSGNSQYF.

The CDR3 protein is CASSHGGAAEQFF. For the CDR3, the DNA is TGTGCCAGCAGCCATGGGGGGGCCGCTGAGCAGTTCTTC. This sequence joins TRBV28 and TRBJ2-1; D is possibly TRBD2 (7 bases). V was pared by 6 bases and J by 9 bases, with 15 bases between. Germline loops: CDR1 MDHEN, CDR2 SYDVKM. The CDR3 is 13 amino acids.

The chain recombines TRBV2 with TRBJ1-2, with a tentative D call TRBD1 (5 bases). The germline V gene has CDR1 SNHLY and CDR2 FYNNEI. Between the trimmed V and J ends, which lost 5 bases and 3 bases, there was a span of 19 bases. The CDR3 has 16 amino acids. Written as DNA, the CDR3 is TGTGCCAGCAGTCAAAGCGGACAATTGATTTACTATGGCTACACCTTC. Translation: CASSQSGQLIYYGYTF.